The rows below give T cell receptor beta chains drawn from one sample of a study of vaccination and CD4 T cells after COVID-19. What these receptors recognize is not known. In TCRdb, the PCR reads were re-called with MiXCR into one record per CDR3 protein. The sample yields roughly 2,500 distinct CDR3 sequences, approximately 39% seen once. Sequencing used CD4+ T cells from blood, cultured in vitro. These receptors came from a human donor in good health. Both conserved end residues are part of each CDR3. A D gene is named only where the DNA matches it firmly. Only some rows state a clone size, as once, few, many or a class for expanded clones.

j_gene,d_gene,abundance,v_gene,CDR3nt,CDR3aa
TRBJ2-1,NA,few,TRBV28,TGTGCCAGCAGAATGTATTCCCCCCCAGATGAGCAGTTCTTC,CASRMYSPPDEQFF
TRBJ2-3,NA,few,TRBV10-1,TGCGCCAGCGCCCCCCGACTAGAGTCAGATACGCAGTATTTT,CASAPRLESDTQYF
TRBJ1-2,NA,NA,TRBV30,TGTGCCTGGACCCCACCCGGACAGATCTATGGCTACACCTTC,CAWTPPGQIYGYTF
TRBJ1-5,NA,NA,TRBV15,TGTGCCACCAGCAGAGATTCCGGGGCGGAGGGTCAGCCCCAGCATTTT,CATSRDSGAEGQPQHF
TRBJ2-1,TRBD2,NA,TRBV20-1,TGCAGTGCTAGTATGTGGGCTAGCGGGAGCGGCAATGAGCAGTTCTTC,CSASMWASGSGNEQFF
TRBJ1-2,TRBD1,large,TRBV7-2,TGTGCCAGCAGCTTAGCGGGGCAGGGGGCGCGTCATGGCTACACCTTC,CASSLAGQGARHGYTF
TRBJ2-4,NA,medium-sized,TRBV20-1,TGCAGTTCAGGGATTCTAGCCAAAAACATTCAGTACTTC,CSSGILAKNIQYF
TRBJ1-2,NA,NA,TRBV5-4,TGTGCCAGCAGCTTGGGAGGCGGGACCATATATGGCTACACCTTC,CASSLGGGTIYGYTF
TRBJ1-1,TRBD1,NA,TRBV5-6,TGTGCCAGCAGCCGAGGAACCGGGACAGGGCGAACTGAAGCTTTCTTT,CASSRGTGTGRTEAFF
TRBJ2-1,TRBD2,NA,TRBV7-3,TGTGCCAGCAGCTCCGGGACTAGCGTCTACAATGAGCAGTTCTTC,CASSSGTSVYNEQFF
TRBJ2-4,TRBD2,few,TRBV20-1,TGCAGTGCCCCGAGCGGGGGTAAGGACATTCAGTACTTC,CSAPSGGKDIQYF
TRBJ2-3,NA,NA,TRBV7-2,TGTGCCAGCAGCCGGGGGAGGGGGCTAGATACGCAGTATTTT,CASSRGRGLDTQYF
TRBJ1-1,NA,NA,TRBV7-2,TGTGCCAGCAGCGCTCAGGGGAACACTGAAGCTTTCTTT,CASSAQGNTEAFF
TRBJ2-1,TRBD2,NA,TRBV7-8,TGTGCCAGCAGCTCCCTAGCGGGAGCTCTATACAATGAGCAGTTCTTC,CASSSLAGALYNEQFF
TRBJ1-1,NA,NA,TRBV18,TGTGCCAGCTCACCAGGCAGGGGCACTGAAGCTTTCTTT,CASSPGRGTEAFF
TRBJ1-2,NA,NA,TRBV6-1,TGTGCCAGCAGTCGCCGGGTTAGAAGCCCCGTGCCGAATACGTATGGCTACACCTTC,CASSRRVRSPVPNTYGYTF
TRBJ1-1,TRBD1,NA,TRBV18,TGTGCCAGCTCACCACTTCTGCTACAGGGGGCAGCCACTGAAGCTTTCTTT,CASSPLLLQGAATEAFF
TRBJ2-7,TRBD2,once,TRBV20-1,TGCAGTGCTAGAGATAATCGGCTAGCGGTTGGCGAGCAGTACTTC,CSARDNRLAVGEQYF
TRBJ2-5,TRBD1,NA,TRBV5-4,TGTGCCAGCAGCTTCGACAGGGGAATGGAGACCCAGTACTTC,CASSFDRGMETQYF
TRBJ2-5,NA,NA,TRBV7-7,TGTGCCAGCAGCTGGGCACTTAAAGAGACCCAGTACTTC,CASSWALKETQYF
TRBJ1-3,TRBD1,NA,TRBV2,TGTGCCAGCAGTGACCCGGGACAGATAGAAGGAAACACCATATATTTT,CASSDPGQIEGNTIYF
TRBJ2-7,NA,few,TRBV7-9,TGTGCCAGCAGCTTAGCGGCGGGATACTCCTACGAGCAGTACTTC,CASSLAAGYSYEQYF
TRBJ1-5,NA,NA,TRBV20-1,TGCAGTGCTTTCGGGACTGATTATAGCAATCAGCCCCAGCATTTT,CSAFGTDYSNQPQHF
TRBJ2-1,NA,NA,TRBV6-1,TGTGCCAGCAGGTCACTCCGGTTGAATGAGCAGTTCTTC,CASRSLRLNEQFF
TRBJ2-2,NA,few,TRBV10-3,TGTGCCATCAGGTCCCTTGACACCGGGGAGCTGTTTTTT,CAIRSLDTGELFF
TRBJ1-6,NA,NA,TRBV24-1,TGTGCCACCAGCCCCGAATCTTACGGTATACTAGGAAATTCACCCCTCCACTTT,CATSPESYGILGNSPLHF
TRBJ1-6,TRBD1,NA,TRBV7-9,TGTGCCAGCAGCGCCCAGCAGGGGGATAATTCACCCCTCCACTTT,CASSAQQGDNSPLHF
TRBJ2-7,NA,NA,TRBV28,TGTGCCAGCAGTTCCTCTTACCTGGGTCTAACAAACTACGAGCAGTACTTC,CASSSSYLGLTNYEQYF
TRBJ1-1,NA,NA,TRBV15,TGTGCCACCAGCAGAGAAGCTCGAGTAGGGGACACTGAAGCTTTCTTT,CATSREARVGDTEAFF
TRBJ2-3,NA,few,TRBV6-1,TGTGCCAGCGGGGTAGGAACAGATACGCAGTATTTT,CASGVGTDTQYF
TRBJ1-1,NA,NA,TRBV5-4,TGTGCCAGCAGCATCCGGGGGGCGAAGGCTGAAGCTTTCTTT,CASSIRGAKAEAFF
TRBJ2-7,TRBD2,NA,TRBV27,TGTGCCAGCAGTCCACGGACTAGCGGGGCCTCCTACGAGCAGTACTTC,CASSPRTSGASYEQYF
TRBJ2-5,NA,NA,TRBV12-3/TRBV12-4,TGTGCCAGCAGTCGAACCACAGAGGAGAGGACCCAGTACTTC,CASSRTTEERTQYF
TRBJ2-3,TRBD2,NA,TRBV24-1,TGTGCCACCAGTGATAGCGGGAGGGCCGCAGATACGCAGTATTTT,CATSDSGRAADTQYF
TRBJ1-1,NA,NA,TRBV5-1,TGCGCCAGCAGCTTGGGCGGCTGGGACACTGAAGCTTTCTTT,CASSLGGWDTEAFF
TRBJ1-5,NA,once,TRBV30,TGTGCCTGGAGTGTACTTAGCAATCAGCCCCAGCATTTT,CAWSVLSNQPQHF
TRBJ2-7,TRBD1,NA,TRBV30,TGTGCCTGGAGTTTCTTAGGACAGGGCTACGAGCAGTACTTC,CAWSFLGQGYEQYF